Below, 4 T cell receptor beta chains from the same sample are listed, as sequenced in a study of post-analysis software for immune sequencing data. Study outcomes and limitations: There were five or six TRBV segments more frequent in patients than controls, and TRBV5-6, TRBV5-1 and TRBV20-1 were among them.

These TCRs are of unknown antigen specificity. Unique molecular identifiers were built into the TCR beta cDNA libraries. TCRdb processed the PCR reads anew with MiXCR; each CDR3 protein has one entry. The table shows approximately 350,000 distinct CDR3 sequences, with less than 40% occurring only once. Specimen: blood. The receptors come from a girl aged 5-17 years with multiple sclerosis.

This clonotype appeared a few times. The gene calls are TRBV3-1 and TRBJ2-7; D uncertain. There are 14 residues in the CDR3. The V and J ends lost 4 bases and 2 bases respectively, with 12 bases between them. From germline, CDR1 is LGHDT and CDR2 YNNKEL (reference sequence). CDR3 loop: CASSPRRWAYEQYF. The CDR3 DNA sequence: TGTGCCAGCAGCCCCCGGCGGTGGGCCTACGAGCAGTACTTC.

This clonotype showed up just once. The chain carries TRBV28 and TRBJ1-1; D unresolved. V was pared by 6 bases and J by 4 bases, with 15 bases between. CDR1 and CDR2 (germline): MDHEN, SYDVKM. The CDR3 runs to 14 residues. The CDR3 spells CASRTTGFATEAFF. The CDR3 DNA follows: TGTGCCAGCAGGACCACGGGGTTCGCCACTGAAGCTTTCTTT. Looking up the rest from reference TRBV28 and TRBJ1-1 gives the full variable domain: DVKVTQSSRYLVKRTGEKVFLECVQDMDHENMFWYRQDPGLGLRLIYFSYDVKMKEKGDIPEGYSVSREKKERFSLILESASTNQTSMYLCASRTTGFATEAFFGQGTRLTVV.

This clonotype was detected a few times. CDR3 amino acids: CASSLTGTAKEQYF. The CDR3 DNA is TGTGCCAGCAGCTTAACCGGGACGGCAAAGGAGCAGTACTTC. The chain joins TRBV7-9 to TRBJ2-5; D possibly matches TRBD1 or TRBD2 (5 bases each). The CDR3 covers 14 residues. Germline V gene data show CDR1 as SEHNR and CDR2 as FQNEAQ (reference sequence). Trimming stripped 2 bases from V and 11 bases from J, with 18 bases between.

The J gene is TRBJ2-7, the V gene TRBV15, with TRBD1 as a possible D gene (5 bases). The length of the CDR3 is 15 residues. Germline V gene data show CDR1 as LNHNV and CDR2 as YYDKDF (reference sequence). Trimming took off 0 bases at V and 3 bases at J, with 12 bases between the two ends. CDR3 in amino acids: CATSRDLGAIYEQYF. Written as DNA, the CDR3 is TGTGCCACCAGCAGAGATCTAGGGGCAATCTACGAGCAGTACTTC.